This T cell receptor beta chain was retrieved from a study of T cell changes during pregnancy in multiple sclerosis. Trimming took 3 bases from V and 1 from J, leaving 7 bases between them. The germline V gene has CDR1 MNHNS and CDR2 SASEGT. The CDR3 loop spans 14 amino acids. Sequencing used immunoSEQ multiplex PCR; TCRdb keeps in-frame clones, though not all of them. Found here are approximately 89,000 clones, around 94% of them singletons; the top ten hold around 0.84%. The receptor was derived from a female donor with multiple sclerosis, enrolled in a pregnancy study. This chain links TRBV6-1 with TRBJ1-5; D ambiguous. This specimen consisted of peripheral blood, obtained in the third trimester of pregnancy. In nucleotides, the CDR3 is TGTGCCAGCAGTGATCGGGGAAGCAATCAGCCCCAGCATTTT. It is translated as CASSDRGSNQPQHF.